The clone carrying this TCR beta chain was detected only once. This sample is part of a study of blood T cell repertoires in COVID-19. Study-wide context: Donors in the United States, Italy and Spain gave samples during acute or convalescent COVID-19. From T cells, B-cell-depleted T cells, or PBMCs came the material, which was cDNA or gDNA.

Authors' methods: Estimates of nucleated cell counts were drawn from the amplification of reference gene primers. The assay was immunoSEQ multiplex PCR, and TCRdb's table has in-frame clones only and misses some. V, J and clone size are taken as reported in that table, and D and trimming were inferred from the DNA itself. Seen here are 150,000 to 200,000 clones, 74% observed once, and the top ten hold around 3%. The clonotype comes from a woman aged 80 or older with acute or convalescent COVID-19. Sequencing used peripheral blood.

CDR3 residues: CASSQGHDGYTF. DNA of the CDR3: TGCGCCAGCAGCCAAGGACATGACGGCTACACCTTC. The chain is built from TRBV4-1 and TRBJ1-2; no clear D gene. CDR1 MGHRA and CDR2 YSYEKL come from the germline V gene. The CDR3 has 12 residues. Trimming took off 1 base at V and 8 bases at J, with 8 bases between the two ends.